A selection of T cell receptor beta chains follows, all from one sample in a study of blood T cell repertoires in COVID-19. The protocol was immunoSEQ multiplex PCR, while the TCRdb copy is restricted to in-frame clones and leaves out a portion. This sample carries over 110,000 clones, over 75% of them seen once, and the ten largest clones take 3.9%. The specimen sequenced was PBMCs or T cells enriched from blood (not recorded which). The source of these receptors is a man in his fifties in a cohort exposed to, infected with or recovered from COVID-19 (not recorded which). The CDR3 runs from the conserved cysteine through the conserved F or W. D genes are given only for firm matches. Clone size, where shown, is once, few, many, or a class for clones that have expanded.

V gene: TRBV7-6; D gene: TRBD2; clone size: few; J gene: TRBJ2-7; CDR3 protein: CASSLLKSGSSYEQYF; CDR3 DNA: TGTGCCAGCAGCTTACTAAAGAGCGGGAGCTCCTACGAGCAGTACTTC
V gene: TRBV5-1; D gene: TRBD1; clone size: -; J gene: TRBJ1-1; CDR3 protein: CASRTTGANTEAFF; CDR3 DNA: TGCGCCAGCAGGACTACAGGGGCGAACACTGAAGCTTTCTTT
V gene: TRBV7-9; D gene: TRBD2; clone size: once; J gene: TRBJ2-3; CDR3 protein: CASSLRSGSSDTQYF; CDR3 DNA: TGTGCCAGCAGCTTAAGGAGCGGGAGTTCAGATACGCAGTATTTT
V gene: TRBV6-5; D gene: -; clone size: -; J gene: TRBJ2-7; CDR3 protein: CASTRYSYEQYF; CDR3 DNA: TGTGCCAGCACGCGGTACTCCTACGAGCAGTACTTC
V gene: TRBV9; D gene: TRBD2; clone size: -; J gene: TRBJ2-1; CDR3 protein: CASSLRTSGDNEQFF; CDR3 DNA: TGTGCCAGCAGCCTTCGGACTAGCGGGGACAATGAGCAGTTCTTC
V gene: TRBV4-1; D gene: TRBD1; clone size: once; J gene: TRBJ2-5; CDR3 protein: CASSQDLGQVETQYF; CDR3 DNA: TGCGCCAGCAGCCAAGATTTAGGACAGGTAGAGACCCAGTACTTC
V gene: TRBV18; D gene: TRBD1; clone size: -; J gene: TRBJ1-6; CDR3 protein: CASSQGQVINSPLHF; CDR3 DNA: TGTGCCAGCTCACAGGGACAGGTTATCAATTCACCCCTCCACTTT
V gene: TRBV6-5; D gene: -; clone size: -; J gene: TRBJ2-7; CDR3 protein: CASSLTGSWNEQYF; CDR3 DNA: TGTGCCAGCAGTTTAACAGGGTCGTGGAACGAGCAGTACTTC
V gene: TRBV30; D gene: -; clone size: -; J gene: TRBJ1-2; CDR3 protein: CAWSPGGAGYGYTF; CDR3 DNA: TGTGCCTGGAGTCCGGGGGGGGCGGGCTATGGCTACACCTTC
V gene: TRBV24-1; D gene: -; clone size: -; J gene: TRBJ2-1; CDR3 protein: CATSGGAGFRGEQFF; CDR3 DNA: TGTGCCACCAGTGGGGGAGCCGGGTTTCGGGGTGAGCAGTTCTTC
V gene: TRBV12-5; D gene: TRBD2; clone size: -; J gene: TRBJ2-3; CDR3 protein: CASGSGAGGTDTQYF; CDR3 DNA: TGTGCTAGTGGTTCTGGAGCGGGAGGAACAGATACGCAGTATTTT
V gene: TRBV20-1; D gene: TRBD1; clone size: -; J gene: TRBJ1-1; CDR3 protein: CSASDPGQGASEAFF; CDR3 DNA: TGCAGTGCTAGTGATCCGGGACAGGGGGCTTCGGAAGCTTTCTTT
V gene: TRBV11-2; D gene: TRBD1; clone size: -; J gene: TRBJ2-7; CDR3 protein: CASSDSTSSRDRVLEQYF; CDR3 DNA: TGTGCCAGCAGCGATAGTACCTCCTCCCGGGACAGGGTCCTCGAGCAGTACTTC
V gene: TRBV19; D gene: TRBD1; clone size: -; J gene: TRBJ2-3; CDR3 protein: CASRTTGGADTQYF; CDR3 DNA: TGTGCCAGTAGGACTACAGGGGGCGCAGATACGCAGTATTTT
V gene: TRBV3-1/TRBV3-2; D gene: -; clone size: few; J gene: TRBJ2-7; CDR3 protein: CASSPRGLYYEQYF; CDR3 DNA: TGTGCCAGCAGCCCAAGAGGCCTCTACTACGAGCAGTACTTC
V gene: TRBV6-5; D gene: -; clone size: -; J gene: TRBJ2-3; CDR3 protein: CATLGEVGTQYF; CDR3 DNA: TGTGCCACCCTCGGCGAGGTCGGTACGCAGTATTTT
V gene: TRBV14; D gene: TRBD2; clone size: -; J gene: TRBJ2-2; CDR3 protein: CASSPHGGAGDWNTGELFF; CDR3 DNA: TGTGCCAGCAGCCCTCACGGGGGGGCCGGAGACTGGAACACCGGGGAGCTGTTTTTT
V gene: TRBV7-8; D gene: -; clone size: -; J gene: TRBJ1-5; CDR3 protein: CASSPGPGPQHF; CDR3 DNA: TGTGCCAGCAGCCCAGGGCCAGGGCCCCAGCATTTT
V gene: TRBV11-2; D gene: TRBD2; clone size: -; J gene: TRBJ2-3; CDR3 protein: CASSLLAGGPADTQYF; CDR3 DNA: TGTGCCAGCAGCCTCCTAGCGGGAGGGCCTGCAGATACGCAGTATTTT
V gene: TRBV6-4; D gene: TRBD1; clone size: -; J gene: TRBJ1-1; CDR3 protein: CASSAQGAGTEAFF; CDR3 DNA: TGTGCCAGCAGTGCTCAGGGGGCTGGGACTGAAGCTTTCTTT
V gene: TRBV5-1; D gene: -; clone size: -; J gene: TRBJ2-4; CDR3 protein: CASSTGLSNIQYF; CDR3 DNA: TGCGCCAGCAGCACTGGACTGTCAAACATTCAGTACTTC
V gene: TRBV25-1; D gene: -; clone size: -; J gene: TRBJ2-2; CDR3 protein: CASSEQEAAGWETGELFF; CDR3 DNA: TGTGCCAGCAGTGAACAGGAGGCGGCGGGGTGGGAGACCGGGGAGCTGTTTTTT
V gene: TRBV6-5; D gene: TRBD2; clone size: -; J gene: TRBJ2-5; CDR3 protein: CASSKTSGVQETQYF; CDR3 DNA: TGTGCCAGCAGTAAGACTAGCGGGGTCCAAGAGACCCAGTACTTC
V gene: TRBV24-1; D gene: TRBD1; clone size: -; J gene: TRBJ1-2; CDR3 protein: CATSDEQGAIGGYTF; CDR3 DNA: TGTGCCACCAGTGATGAACAGGGGGCAATCGGTGGCTACACCTTC
V gene: TRBV4-1; D gene: -; clone size: -; J gene: TRBJ2-5; CDR3 protein: CASSQGFLGGTQYF; CDR3 DNA: TGCGCCAGCAGCCAAGGGTTCCTGGGGGGGACCCAGTACTTC
V gene: TRBV11-3; D gene: -; clone size: -; J gene: TRBJ1-2; CDR3 protein: CASSLGGDGYTF; CDR3 DNA: TGTGCCAGCAGCTTAGGGGGGGACGGCTACACCTTC
V gene: TRBV5-6; D gene: TRBD1; clone size: few; J gene: TRBJ1-2; CDR3 protein: CASSLGPGQGKGYTF; CDR3 DNA: TGTGCCAGCAGCCTGGGACCGGGACAGGGGAAAGGCTACACCTTC
V gene: TRBV6-1; D gene: -; clone size: -; J gene: TRBJ2-1; CDR3 protein: CASREAGSGNEQFF; CDR3 DNA: TGTGCCAGCAGGGAAGCGGGTTCAGGGAATGAGCAGTTCTTC
V gene: TRBV19; D gene: TRBD1; clone size: -; J gene: TRBJ1-5; CDR3 protein: CASRTLPGQMERGQPQHF; CDR3 DNA: TGTGCCAGTAGGACCCTACCGGGACAGATGGAGAGAGGCCAGCCCCAGCATTTT
V gene: TRBV14; D gene: TRBD1; clone size: -; J gene: TRBJ2-7; CDR3 protein: CASSQGQGDYEQYF; CDR3 DNA: TGTGCCAGCAGCCAAGGACAGGGGGATTACGAGCAGTACTTC
V gene: TRBV19; D gene: -; clone size: -; J gene: TRBJ2-1; CDR3 protein: CASSISAEINNNEQFF; CDR3 DNA: TGTGCCAGTAGTATCTCGGCGGAGATTAACAACAATGAGCAGTTCTTC
V gene: TRBV19; D gene: -; clone size: -; J gene: TRBJ2-3; CDR3 protein: CASSIGSGAAQYF; CDR3 DNA: TGTGCCAGTAGTATAGGGAGCGGCGCTGCGCAGTATTTT
V gene: TRBV19; D gene: TRBD1; clone size: -; J gene: TRBJ1-5; CDR3 protein: CARGTGEGNQPQHF; CDR3 DNA: TGTGCCAGAGGGACAGGGGAAGGCAATCAGCCCCAGCATTTT
V gene: TRBV6-1; D gene: -; clone size: -; J gene: TRBJ1-4; CDR3 protein: CASSEADKRNEKLFF; CDR3 DNA: TGTGCCAGCAGTGAAGCGGACAAGAGAAATGAAAAACTGTTTTTT
V gene: TRBV7-3; D gene: -; clone size: -; J gene: TRBJ2-1; CDR3 protein: CASSQGTLNEQFF; CDR3 DNA: TGTGCCAGCAGCCAAGGGACTCTCAATGAGCAGTTCTTC
V gene: TRBV5-4; D gene: TRBD1; clone size: -; J gene: TRBJ2-5; CDR3 protein: CASRPDRGKGETQYF; CDR3 DNA: TGTGCCAGCAGACCGGACAGGGGGAAGGGGGAGACCCAGTACTTC
V gene: TRBV6-1; D gene: TRBD1; clone size: -; J gene: TRBJ2-1; CDR3 protein: CASSESDRVRAEQFF; CDR3 DNA: TGTGCCAGCAGTGAAAGTGACAGGGTTAGGGCTGAGCAGTTCTTC
V gene: TRBV30; D gene: -; clone size: -; J gene: TRBJ1-1; CDR3 protein: CAWSVAGNTEAFF; CDR3 DNA: TGTGCCTGGAGTGTAGCAGGTAACACTGAAGCTTTCTTT
V gene: TRBV7-2; D gene: -; clone size: -; J gene: TRBJ2-7; CDR3 protein: CASSPMSGTLYEQYF; CDR3 DNA: TGTGCCAGCAGCCCTATGTCCGGGACACTTTACGAGCAGTACTTC
V gene: TRBV28; D gene: TRBD1; clone size: -; J gene: TRBJ1-2; CDR3 protein: CASSLPPDRRDGYTF; CDR3 DNA: TGTGCCAGCAGTCTCCCCCCGGACAGGAGGGATGGCTACACCTTC
V gene: TRBV6-5; D gene: -; clone size: -; J gene: TRBJ2-3; CDR3 protein: CASSRGDYGTDTQYF; CDR3 DNA: TGTGCCAGCAGTAGGGGGGACTACGGAACAGATACGCAGTATTTT
V gene: TRBV7-3; D gene: -; clone size: once; J gene: TRBJ1-1; CDR3 protein: CASSLHGNTEAFF; CDR3 DNA: TGTGCCAGCAGCTTACACGGGAACACTGAAGCTTTCTTT
V gene: TRBV5-5; D gene: TRBD1; clone size: -; J gene: TRBJ2-3; CDR3 protein: CASGSLQGAGFTDTQYF; CDR3 DNA: TGTGCCAGCGGATCGTTACAGGGGGCGGGTTTCACAGATACGCAGTATTTT
V gene: TRBV5-1; D gene: -; clone size: -; J gene: TRBJ2-6; CDR3 protein: CASSGSSGANVLTF; CDR3 DNA: TGCGCCAGCAGTGGGAGCTCTGGGGCCAACGTCCTGACTTTC
V gene: TRBV6-6; D gene: TRBD2; clone size: -; J gene: TRBJ2-3; CDR3 protein: CASSYLAGANTDTQYF; CDR3 DNA: TGTGCCAGCAGTTACCTAGCGGGGGCGAACACAGATACGCAGTATTTT
V gene: TRBV5-1; D gene: -; clone size: -; J gene: TRBJ2-3; CDR3 protein: CASSLIASDTQYF; CDR3 DNA: TGCGCCAGCAGCTTAATAGCGTCAGATACGCAGTATTTT
V gene: TRBV28; D gene: -; clone size: -; J gene: TRBJ2-7; CDR3 protein: CATSGYVGAYEQYF; CDR3 DNA: TGTGCCACCTCCGGGTACGTAGGCGCCTACGAGCAGTACTTC
V gene: TRBV19; D gene: TRBD1; clone size: once; J gene: TRBJ2-1; CDR3 protein: CASSVGQGRGNNEQFF; CDR3 DNA: TGTGCCAGTAGTGTTGGACAGGGTCGGGGGAACAATGAGCAGTTCTTC
V gene: TRBV7-8; D gene: -; clone size: -; J gene: TRBJ1-2; CDR3 protein: CASNPTGTNYGYTF; CDR3 DNA: TGTGCCAGCAACCCCACAGGGACTAACTATGGCTACACCTTC
V gene: TRBV7-9; D gene: TRBD2; clone size: -; J gene: TRBJ2-3; CDR3 protein: CASSRGERPDTQYF; CDR3 DNA: TGTGCCAGCAGCCGGGGGGAGAGGCCAGATACGCAGTATTTT
V gene: TRBV7-2; D gene: TRBD2; clone size: few; J gene: TRBJ2-3; CDR3 protein: CASSFTSGGRTDTQYF; CDR3 DNA: TGTGCCAGCAGTTTCACTAGCGGGGGGCGCACAGATACGCAGTATTTT
V gene: TRBV21-1; D gene: -; clone size: -; J gene: TRBJ1-2; CDR3 protein: CASSKLASHYGYTF; CDR3 DNA: TGTGCCAGCAGCAAGCTAGCCTCTCACTATGGCTACACCTTC
V gene: TRBV29-1; D gene: TRBD1; clone size: -; J gene: TRBJ1-5; CDR3 protein: CSVAQGLNQPQHF; CDR3 DNA: TGCAGCGTTGCACAGGGGCTGAACCAGCCCCAGCATTTT